This record concerns one TCR beta chain sequence. What it binds is unknown. Using immunoSEQ multiplex PCR, the repertoire was profiled, and TCRdb retains in-frame clones only, with some absent. This repertoire shows tens of thousands of clones, almost 90% found once; its top ten account for less than 25%. Regarding time point: week 11, during vaccination. All doses held 300 ug of mutant IDH1 20-mer peptide, with topical imiquimod. The study enrolled donors with new WHO grade 3 or 4 IDH1-mutant, ATRX-lost astrocytomas. Germline CDR1 SGHRS, CDR2 YFSETQ. Trimming removed 4 bases at V and 7 bases at J, with 14 bases between. The CDR3 spans 14 residues. The entry originates in a study of a mutant IDH1 vaccine in newly diagnosed glioma. Looking at the study overall: Patients came in for eight vaccinations, in weeks 1, 3, 5, 7, 11, 15, 19 and 23. Once 4-6 weeks had passed after radiotherapy alone, vaccination started, or it started with temozolomide cycles.

Sequencing was performed on PBMCs, taken from a glioma patient whose treatment included an IDH1 peptide vaccine. The receptor was derived from a man between 18 and 35 years old with glioma. This rearrangement joins TRBV5-1 to TRBJ1-4, with D possibly matching TRBD1 (6 bases). CDR3 bases: TGCGCCAGCAGCACAGGAAGGGGGGGTGAAAAACTGTTTTTT. Translating gives CASSTGRGGEKLFF.